The next 21 T cell receptor beta chains were all read from a single sample in a study of long-term antiretroviral therapy in people with HIV. Assay version v3.0 of immunoSEQ was used, and it was run at survey level. Profiled with immunoSEQ multiplex PCR; TCRdb holds only in-frame clones, not every one. The sample lists 25,000 to 30,000 clones, about 82% seen once, with roughly 10% in the top ten. The material sequenced was unsorted PBMCs, taken 0.8 years before starting antiretroviral therapy. These receptors were obtained from a man younger than 30 with HIV.

The chain combines TRBV7-9 with TRBJ2-3; D may match TRBD1 or TRBD2 (6 bases each). The CDR3 runs to 14 residues. V lost 1 base to trimming and J lost 4 bases, with 9 bases between them. The V gene's germline CDR1 is SEHNR and CDR2 FQNEAQ (reference sequence). The CDR3 protein is CASSLGGGSDTQYF. CDR3 sequence (DNA): TGTGCCAGCAGCTTAGGAGGGGGGTCAGATACGCAGTATTTT.

V gene TRBV5-1 combines with J gene TRBJ2-2; D unclear. The CDR3 length is 18 residues. CDR1 SGHRS and CDR2 YFSETQ come from the germline V gene. V lost 0 bases, J lost 1 base, and 16 bases lay in between. The CDR3 DNA sequence: TGCGCCAGCAGCTTGGCCTATATCGGGCTCGAGAACACCGGGGAGCTGTTTTTT. Encoded protein: CASSLAYIGLENTGELFF.

The chain carries TRBV11-2 and TRBJ2-7, with D perhaps being TRBD1 or TRBD2 (5 bases each). There are 13 residues in the CDR3. The germline V gene has CDR1 SGHAT and CDR2 FQNNGV. V was shortened by 3 bases and J by 3 bases, with 9 bases between the two germline ends. CDR3 sequence: CASSLGVDYEQYF. CDR3 bases: TGTGCCAGCAGCTTGGGGGTGGACTACGAGCAGTACTTC. Drawing the rest from reference TRBV11-2 and TRBJ2-7, the complete variable domain is EAGVAQSPRYKIIEKRQSVAFWCNPISGHATLYWYQQILGQGPKLLIQFQNNGVVDDSQLPKDRFSAERLKGVDSTLKIQPAKLEDSAVYLCASSLGVDYEQYFGPGTRLTVT.

V gene TRBV6-1 combines with J gene TRBJ2-7; D unresolved. Germline-derived CDR1 and CDR2 are MNHNS and SASEGT. The CDR3 runs to 16 residues. The V end lost 2 bases, the J end lost 2 bases, and 16 bases lay between the germline ends. The CDR3 nucleotides are TGTGCCAGCAGTGAACACGCTCCCCAGGACCCCTACGAGCAGTACTTC. The encoded protein is CASSEHAPQDPYEQYF.

The chain is built from TRBV7-3 and TRBJ2-7, with TRBD2 matching 8 bases. V shed 0 bases, J shed 6 bases, and the junction held 10 bases outside the gene matches. The CDR3 runs to 16 residues. Germline V CDR1 and CDR2: SGHTA, FQGTGA. Here the CDR3 DNA reads TGTGCCAGCAGCTTAACTGCGACTAGCGAAAGGGTCGAGCAGTACTTC. As protein: CASSLTATSERVEQYF.

The rearrangement links TRBV5-1 to TRBJ2-5; D is possibly TRBD1 or TRBD2 (6 bases each). CDR1 is SGHRS, CDR2 YFSETQ, per germline. The V end lost 4 bases, the J end lost 5 bases, and 18 bases lay between the germline ends. The CDR3 length is 15 residues. CDR3 nucleotide sequence: TGCGCCAGCAGCCTCGGGGGTCAGGGGAGGGAGACCCAGTACTTC. Protein sequence: CASSLGGQGRETQYF.

The chain is built from TRBV15 and TRBJ2-1; 9 nucleotides match TRBD1. CDR3 length: 17 residues. V shed 3 bases, J shed 8 bases, and the junction held 14 bases outside the gene matches. Germline V CDR1 and CDR2: LNHNV, YYDKDF (reference sequence). The DNA for the CDR3 is TGTGCCACCAGCAGCCCGATCTCCGGGACAGGGTGGTATGAGCAGTTCTTC. Encoded protein: CATSSPISGTGWYEQFF.

V is TRBV27 and J is TRBJ1-1, with a tentative D call TRBD1 (6 bases). Per the germline V gene, CDR1 is MNHEY and CDR2 is SMNVEV (reference sequence). Trimming took off 0 bases at V and 2 bases at J, with 13 bases between the two ends. The CDR3 runs 16 residues. DNA of the CDR3: TGTGCCAGCAGTTTATCGACAGGCGGAAGTAACACTGAAGCTTTCTTT. Amino acids: CASSLSTGGSNTEAFF.

This chain uses TRBV4-3 with TRBJ1-1; D not certain. CDR3 length: 14 amino acids. CDR1 LGHNA and CDR2 YSLEER come from the germline V gene. Between the trimmed V and J ends, which lost 1 base and 7 bases, there was a span of 13 bases. The CDR3 DNA sequence: TGCGCCAGCAGCCAAGCAAGAGGTTCGGGTGAAGCTTTCTTT. It translates to CASSQARGSGEAFF.

This chain links TRBV9 with TRBJ2-1; no reliable D call. This CDR3 contains 12 residues. CDR1 SGDLS and CDR2 YYNGEE come from the germline V gene. The V gene lost 0 bases and the J gene lost 12 bases, with 10 bases spanning the gap. In DNA form, the CDR3 reads TGTGCCAGCAGCGTAGCTACGGGTGGGCAGTTCTTC. Protein sequence: CASSVATGGQFF. The entire variable domain, with the rest obtained from reference TRBV9 and TRBJ2-1, is as follows: DSGVTQTPKHLITATGQRVTLRCSPRSGDLSVYWYQQSLDQGLQFLIQYYNGEERAKGNILERFSAQQFPDLHSELNLSSLELGDSALYFCASSVATGGQFFGPGTRLTVL.

The rearrangement links TRBV28 to TRBJ1-5; 9 nucleotides agree with TRBD1. V was clipped by 4 bases and J by 9 bases; unmatched bases: 13. Germline V gene lookup returns CDR1 MDHEN and CDR2 SYDVKM. The CDR3 spans 16 residues. The CDR3 nucleotides read TGTGCCAGCAGTTCGTCCCGGGACAGGGAGTCATGGCCCCAGCATTTT. Translated: CASSSSRDRESWPQHF.

In this sample, this clone turned up once. The chain combines TRBV12-5 with TRBJ2-2; D perhaps matches TRBD2 (5 bases). CDR3 length: 15 amino acids. The V end was cut by 1 base, the J end by 0 bases, with 6 bases between. CDR1 and CDR2 (germline): LGHNT, FRNRAP. The CDR3 region has the DNA TGTGCTAGTGGTTTGGGCGGGCCGAACACCGGGGAGCTGTTTTTT. Translation gives CASGLGGPNTGELFF.

J is TRBJ2-3 and V is TRBV5-1, with D possibly matching TRBD2 (5 bases). The V gene's germline CDR1 is SGHRS and CDR2 YFSETQ. The germline V and J ends were trimmed by 0 bases and 1 base, with 15 bases remaining between them. The CDR3 extends over 17 amino acids. In nucleotides, the CDR3 is TGCGCCAGCAGCTTGGCTTACGCGGGCGGAGGCACAGATACGCAGTATTTT. It encodes CASSLAYAGGGTDTQYF. The entire variable domain, with the rest obtained from reference TRBV5-1 and TRBJ2-3, is as follows: KAGVTQTPRYLIKTRGQQVTLSCSPISGHRSVSWYQQTPGQGLQFLFEYFSETQRNKGNFPGRFSGRQFSNSRSEMNVSTLELGDSALYLCASSLAYAGGGTDTQYFGPGTRLTVL.

The J gene is TRBJ2-7, the V gene TRBV12-5, with D tentatively TRBD1 or TRBD2 (5 bases each). V lost 5 bases, J lost 7 bases, and 15 bases lay in between. Germline assignment: CDR1 LGHNT and CDR2 FRNRAP. The CDR3 contains 13 residues. The CDR3 here is CASGAGTLGEQYF. The CDR3 bases are TGTGCTAGTGGTGCCGGGACCCTTGGGGAGCAGTACTTC.

The rearrangement uses TRBV28 and TRBJ2-7; 9 bases line up with TRBD1. V was clipped by 5 bases and J by 4 bases; unmatched bases: 3. This CDR3 has 13 residues. The germline CDR1 and CDR2 sequences are MDHEN and SYDVKM. CDR3 region: CASSPGTGYEQYF. The CDR3 DNA follows: TGTGCCAGCAGTCCCGGGACAGGGTACGAGCAGTACTTC.

The rearrangement joins TRBV5-6 to TRBJ2-1, with a tentative D call TRBD2 (6 bases). Trimming removed 4 bases at V and 3 bases at J, with 14 bases between. Germline V gene lookup returns CDR1 SGHDT and CDR2 YYEEEE. This CDR3 is 15 amino acids long. This CDR3 is CASSRSVTSYNEQFF. In DNA, the CDR3 is TGTGCCAGCAGCCGGAGCGTGACTAGCTACAATGAGCAGTTCTTC.

This chain joins TRBV19 and TRBJ2-7; tentatively, D is TRBD1 (6 bases). CDR3 length: 19 residues. The V gene lost 6 bases and the J gene lost 0 bases, with 27 bases spanning the gap. Germline V gives CDR1 LNHDA, CDR2 SQIVND (reference sequence). The CDR3 protein is CASRPTPGHHASSSYEQYF. DNA of the CDR3: TGTGCCAGTAGGCCCACCCCGGGACATCATGCATCGAGCTCCTACGAGCAGTACTTC.

The chain links TRBV7-3 to TRBJ2-3; 7 bases map to TRBD1. CDR1 and CDR2 (germline): SGHTA, FQGTGA. V trimming: 1 base; J trimming: 1 base; junction bases outside the gene matches: 2. The CDR3 is 15 residues long. CDR3 DNA sequence: TGTGCCAGCAGCTTAAAGGGGGCGGGCACAGATACGCAGTATTTT. Translating gives CASSLKGAGTDTQYF.

This clone was picked up a small number of times. At one boundary the junction diverges from the germline segment, which might be a read error. The V call is TRBV11-1, the J call TRBJ2-7; 8 bases align to TRBD1. The germline V gene encodes CDR1 SGHAT and CDR2 FQDESV (reference sequence). The CDR3 runs 14 residues. This CDR3 is CASSIAGGYNEQYF. The CDR3 nucleotides read TGTGCCAGCAGCATAGCAGGGGGCTATAACGAGCAGTACTTC. Together with reference TRBV11-1 and TRBJ2-7, the CDR3 gives the full variable domain: EAEVAQSPRYKITEKSQAVAFWCDPISGHATLYWYRQILGQGPELLVQFQDESVVDDSQLPKDRFSAERLKGVDSTLKIQPAELGDSAMYLCASSIAGGYNEQYFGPGTRLTVT.

This clone was recorded only once. The chain joins TRBV6-6 to TRBJ1-3; no clear D gene. The CDR3 contains 14 residues. V was trimmed by 2 bases and J by 4 bases, leaving 9 bases between them. Germline loops: CDR1 MNHNY, CDR2 SVGAGI (reference sequence). CDR3 sequence (DNA): TGTGCCAGCAGTTACGGGGAAGAGGGAAACACCATATATTTT. Translation: CASSYGEEGNTIYF.

The rearrangement uses TRBV27 and TRBJ1-1, with D hard to call. Trimming stripped 2 bases from V and 6 bases from J, with 19 bases between. The CDR3 has 16 amino acids. CDR1 and CDR2 (germline): MNHEY, SMNVEV (reference sequence). The CDR3 DNA sequence: TGTGCCAGCAGTTTAAGCCCTACCGTTCCGGCCCCTGAAGCTTTCTTT. Translation gives CASSLSPTVPAPEAFF.